Described below is a single TCR beta chain sequence and its context. Germline CDR1 KGHSH, CDR2 LQKENI. The CDR3 has 13 amino acids. Trimming removed 6 bases from V and 7 bases from J, with 13 bases in between. This sample was taken from a study of Ad26.COV2.S vaccination and SARS-CoV-2 variants. On the study more broadly: Donor was one of the participants in the Ad26.COV2.S arm of the COV1001 trial.

Treatment here: about 20 received Ad26.COV2.S at low or high dose, single or two shots; roughly five received placebo; per-sample allocation not given. The samples were gathered on day 63 after the first injection of vaccine or placebo. The table came from immunoSEQ multiplex PCR; TCRdb's copy has only in-frame clones and leaves some out. The sample lists 300,000 to 500,000 clones, about nine tenths occurring once. The sequencing here drew on peripheral blood, taken in a trial of Ad26.COV2.S vaccine versus placebo. The chain uses TRBV18 and TRBJ1-5; D is perhaps TRBD1 (6 bases). The clonotype originates from a person aged 18 to 65 who received the Ad26.COV2.S COVID-19 vaccine or a placebo. This chain's CDR3 is CASSRGGGQPQHF. DNA of the CDR3: TGTGCCAGCTCGAGAGGGGGTGGGCAGCCCCAGCATTTT.